This is a list of T cell receptor beta chains from one sample in a study of blood T cell repertoires in COVID-19. This table comes from immunoSEQ multiplex PCR, and its TCRdb copy is limited to in-frame clones, with some not included. Of 300,000 to 400,000 clones in the sample, around nine tenths were seen once. The sequenced sample consisted of PBMCs or T cells enriched from blood (not recorded which). The source of these receptors is a man aged 25 to 40 who had recovered from COVID-19. Both conserved end residues are part of each CDR3. A D gene is named only where the DNA matches it firmly. Size tells how often a clone was seen (once, few, many) or the class of an expanded clone, and some rows leave it out.

15 | TRBJ2-7 | TRBV27 | NA | TRBD1 | CASSPLGTGVYEQYF | TGTGCCAGCAGTCCCTTGGGGACAGGGGTCTACGAGCAGTACTTC
17 | TRBJ1-5 | TRBV7-3 | NA | TRBD1 | CASSLVGHRGSNQPQHF | TGTGCCAGCAGCTTAGTGGGGCACAGGGGCAGCAATCAGCCCCAGCATTTT
13 | TRBJ1-4 | TRBV5-1 | NA | NA | CASSLDGNEKLFF | TGCGCCAGCAGCTTGGACGGGAATGAAAAACTGTTTTTT
13 | TRBJ1-1 | TRBV10-3 | NA | TRBD1 | CAISWTGGNEAFF | TGTGCCATCAGTTGGACAGGGGGTAATGAAGCTTTCTTT
13 | TRBJ2-7 | TRBV6-5 | NA | NA | CASSGMLLYEQYF | TGTGCCAGCTCAGGAATGTTACTCTACGAGCAGTACTTC
15 | TRBJ2-7 | TRBV19 | once | NA | CASSQEQGLYYEQYF | TGTGCCAGTAGCCAAGAGCAGGGATTGTATTACGAGCAGTACTTC
15 | TRBJ2-5 | TRBV6-5 | once | TRBD2 | CASRASGGALETQYF | TGTGCCAGCAGGGCTAGCGGGGGGGCCTTAGAGACCCAGTACTTC
15 | TRBJ1-6 | TRBV27 | NA | TRBD1 | CASSPGTDYNSPLHF | TGTGCCAGCAGTCCCGGGACAGACTATAATTCACCCCTCCACTTT
14 | TRBJ1-5 | TRBV2 | NA | TRBD1 | CASRFRGLSQPQHF | TGTGCCAGCAGATTCAGGGGGCTCAGTCAGCCCCAGCATTTT
17 | TRBJ2-3 | TRBV9 | NA | TRBD2 | CASSRSPRLARADTQYF | TGTGCCAGCAGCCGGTCTCCCCGACTAGCGAGAGCAGATACGCAGTATTTT
14 | TRBJ2-1 | TRBV10-1 | NA | TRBD2 | CASSDGTSVNEQFF | TGCGCCAGCAGTGATGGGACTAGCGTCAATGAGCAGTTCTTC
15 | TRBJ2-7 | TRBV28 | NA | TRBD2 | CASSPGGKGSYEQYF | TGTGCCAGCAGCCCGGGGGGGAAGGGATCCTACGAGCAGTACTTC
15 | TRBJ1-5 | TRBV28 | NA | NA | CASPRVLTQISPQHF | TGTGCCAGCCCCAGGGTATTGACCCAAATCTCGCCCCAGCATTTT